The entry below gives a single T cell receptor (beta chain) sequence along with its context. A few counts support this clone. Its antigen specificity is not known. No much larger clone exists at a distance of one base, and base qualities are not known. From V the trimming removes 0 bases and from J it removes 5 bases, while the gene matches leave 11 bases of the junction unaccounted for. Measured from the cysteine to the phenylalanine, the CDR3 is 18 residues long. Left in the record is the CDR3 DNA by itself, 54 bases read in frame from the first base. The germline V gene provides CDR1 MGHRA and CDR2 YSYEKL. These data originate in a study of beta chain features in type 1 diabetes (dated by TCRdb to the late 2010s). The study in broad terms: Mean age, gender distribution, total cell number and subset yield were not different between patients and healthy donors. A total of 100 million to 110 million sorted cells were examined across all samples, and a strong correlation was observed between cell number per subset and RNA yield. In the study, recently diagnosed type 1 diabetes patients and matched healthy donors were compared on the TCRB repertoires of their sorted circulating CD4+ T cell subsets. Regulatory and stem cell-like memory subsets were isolated from only 8 patients and roughly 8 healthy donors, whereas naive and central memory subsets came from all 28 donors. Overall results and qualifications from the work: Shorter templates might have been favored by PCR, but patient and control samples were amplified and corrected together, so both groups would have been affected equally by any skew. Only small numbers of individuals were included in the HLA sub-analyses, which left unresolved whether HLA type had any influence on TCRB rearrangement. Because cDNA was sequenced instead of genomic DNA, highly expressing activated cells could be over-represented, though the groups showed no difference in activation or CD3 levels. The naive, central memory and regulatory TCRB repertoires appeared to resemble one another more closely among patients than among healthy donors. Patients with type 1 diabetes made fewer insertions and deleted more nucleotides at VDJ recombination sites, implying thymic rearrangement abnormalities. Type 1 diabetes patients showed a moderate but significant shortening of TCRB CDR3 length in all four CD4+ subsets.

The High Capacity cDNA Reverse Transcription Kit was used to reverse transcribe all of the isolated RNA, meaning that expressed TCRB transcripts were what got sequenced. Deep immunoSEQ sequencing was applied to naive, central memory and regulatory T cell samples, giving an average of roughly 3.5 million total reads per sample. Sorted cells were lysed in RLT buffer, and RNA was extracted using DNase-treated RNeasy Micro or Mini kits according to cell number. Each cell subset was processed separately to prevent cross-contamination, with patient and healthy donor samples processed together. The immunoSEQ multiplex PCR was used to amplify TCRB sequences from cDNA, generating 87-bp fragments that spanned the CDR3 region. Sequencing of the amplicons was performed on the Illumina HiSeq platform. The original methods were these. Synthetic template baselines were used to correct PCR bias computationally, reads within Hamming distance 2 were collapsed together, and singletons that could not be merged were discarded. Reads were aligned to IMGT to assign V, D and J genes, CDR3 length, and insertions or deletions at six rearrangement sites. Clonotype counts were normalized to sorted cell number within each subset before computing true diversity and Gini coefficients with the tcR R package. The overlap coefficient, calculated on TCRB nucleotide sequences, was used to quantify repertoire sharing. Out-of-frame TCRB sequences from naive cells were analyzed to stand in for the pre-selection repertoire. As stored in TCRdb, this immuneACCESS dataset retains in-frame rearrangements with V and J assigned. A fraction of the clones does not appear; measured against another copy, unresolved V genes explain less than half of the discrepancy, and the remainder lacks a known reason. D and trimming come from the DNA, and the V and J calls and clone size come from that table. This sample is represented by fewer than 500,000 clones; 11% to 15% of them were singletons. The leading ten clones occupy approximately 0.035% of the sample.

From each donor, a single peripheral blood sample of about 110 mL on average was drawn into heparinised tubes. Naive, central memory, regulatory and stem cell-like memory CD4+ T cells were sorted on a BD FACSAria II using a panel including CD45RO, CCR7, CD25, CD127, CD95 and CD27. Purity was above 95% for every sorted population. PBMCs were isolated immediately by Lymphoprep density gradient centrifugation and stained directly without culture. Samples were stained and sorted in pairs, with one healthy donor and one patient per experiment, so that batch effects were minimized. Source material: naive CD4+ T cells from blood. This specimen's cell subset or site label, interpreted: true naive CD4+ T cells. Recombination connected TRBV4-1 to TRBJ2-1; 9 of the junction bases match TRBD1. The TCR was taken from a young man in good health. The DNA sequence is given as TGCGCCAGCAGCCAAGAGGTCCCGGGACAGGGAACCAACAATGAGCAGTTCTTC. Translation gives CASSQEVPGQGTNNEQFF.